This TCR beta chain was observed in a study of beta chain features in type 1 diabetes. The CDR3 extends over 15 amino acids. The germline V gene has CDR1 MNHEY and CDR2 SVGAGI. V shed 3 bases, J shed 13 bases, and the junction held 12 bases outside the gene matches. Reverse transcribing all isolated RNA meant expressed TCRB transcripts were sequenced. TCRdb's table, derived via immunoSEQ multiplex PCR, lists solely in-frame clones and lacks some. The table has roughly 450,000 clones, about an eighth seen once; the top ten hold approximately 0.045%. The receptor comes from a woman in her late teens or twenties in good health. The rearrangement links TRBV6-5 to TRBJ2-1, with 10 bases lining up with TRBD2. Material: naive CD4+ T cells from blood. The CDR3 bases are TGTGCCAGCAGTTATGGGCCTAGCGGGGGCCGAGCCCAGTTCTTC. Translating gives CASSYGPSGGRAQFF.